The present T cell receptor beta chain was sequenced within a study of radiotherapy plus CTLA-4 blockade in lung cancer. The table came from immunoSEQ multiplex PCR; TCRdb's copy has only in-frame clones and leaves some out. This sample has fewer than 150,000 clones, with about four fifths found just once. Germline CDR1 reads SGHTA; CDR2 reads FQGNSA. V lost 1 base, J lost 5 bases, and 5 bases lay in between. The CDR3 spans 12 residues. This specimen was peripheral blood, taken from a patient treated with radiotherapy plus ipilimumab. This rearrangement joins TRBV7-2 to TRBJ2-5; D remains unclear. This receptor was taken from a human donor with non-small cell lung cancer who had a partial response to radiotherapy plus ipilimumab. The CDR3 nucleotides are TGTGCCAGCAGCTTAGGGCGGGAGACCCAGTACTTC. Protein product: CASSLGRETQYF.